This TCR beta chain appears in the sequencing data of a study of shared T cell receptors in the human thymus. The J segment lost 6 bases and the V segment lost 8 bases, leaving 10 bases of the junction unmatched. Germline lookup yields CDR1 MNHEY and CDR2 SMNVEV (reference sequence). The CDR3 loop spans 15 amino acids. Produced via immunoSEQ multiplex PCR; TCRdb's table is partial and in-frame only. The repertoire holds 630,000 or so clones, with approximately 87% as singletons. These data were likewise used in another study, on human thymus T cells.

The chain is built from TRBV27 and TRBJ2-3, with 11 bases lining up with TRBD1. Sequencing input: thymocytes. The sequence came from a boy less than two years old with a congenital heart defect. The CDR3 region has the DNA TGTGCCAGCGCGAAGGACAGGGGGCGGTCGGATACGCAGTATTTT. Translating it yields CASAKDRGRSDTQYF.